A single sample gave rise to the 20 T cell receptor beta chains below, sequenced in a study of neurological immune-mediated disorders. MiXCR was run by TCRdb on the 5' RACE reads, yielding one entry per CDR3 protein. The sample lists tens of thousands of distinct CDR3 sequences; roughly 3.5% were seen once. What was sequenced was PBMCs. The receptors stem from a woman aged 45 to 65 with multiple sclerosis.

The sample holds many counts of this clonotype. The genes are TRBV7-8 and TRBJ2-7, with D possibly being TRBD2 (5 bases). V gave up 2 bases and J gave up 3 bases, with 14 bases separating them. This CDR3 region has 15 residues. Germline CDR1 SGHVS, CDR2 FQNEAQ. The CDR3 nucleotides read TGTGCCAGCAGCTTAATTGAACAAGGACTCTACGAGCAGTACTTC. It is translated as CASSLIEQGLYEQYF.

This clonotype was seen a handful of times. This rearrangement joins TRBV7-9 to TRBJ2-7; D perhaps matches TRBD1 (5 bases). The V gene lost 5 bases and the J gene lost 5 bases, with 10 bases spanning the gap. Germline V gene sequence: CDR1 SEHNR, CDR2 FQNEAQ (reference sequence). The CDR3 runs 12 residues. The CDR3, as DNA: TGTGCCAGCAGCCCTAGGGGTAACGAGCAGTACTTC. Protein sequence: CASSPRGNEQYF.

This clonotype was picked up a small number of times. The chain recombines TRBV12-3 or TRBV12-4 with TRBJ1-2; TRBD1 agrees at 11 bases. This CDR3 has 14 residues. J gave up 7 bases and V 4 bases, and 5 bases lay outside the gene matches. CDR3 in amino acids: CASSSDRGRVGYTF. The CDR3 DNA reads TGTGCCAGCAGTTCGGACAGGGGGCGGGTTGGCTACACCTTC.

This clonotype came up many times. The DNA of the CDR3 is TGTGCCAGCAGCTCCGGACAGGGAAGACCTTACAATGAGCAGTTCTTC. This encodes CASSSGQGRPYNEQFF. The V call is TRBV7-6, the J call TRBJ2-1, with 8 bases identical to TRBD1. After removal of 4 bases from V and 4 bases from J, the junction contained 9 bases not matched to a gene. The CDR3 extends over 16 amino acids. Per germline, CDR1 SGHVS and CDR2 FNYEAQ.

This clonotype showed up many times. The rearrangement joins TRBV5-1 to TRBJ2-3; 13 nucleotides agree with TRBD2. V shed 0 bases, J shed 4 bases, and the junction held 2 bases outside the gene matches. Germline V CDR1 and CDR2: SGHRS, YFSETQ. This CDR3 region has 16 residues. The DNA of the CDR3 is TGCGCCAGCAGCTTGGGAGGGACTAGCGGGGCAGATACGCAGTATTTT. This encodes CASSLGGTSGADTQYF.

This clonotype was found many times. The rearrangement links TRBV7-9 to TRBJ1-1; D possibly corresponds to TRBD1 (5 bases). V was cut by 6 bases and J by 6 bases, with 14 bases left in between. The CDR3 has 13 residues. The germline V gene has CDR1 SEHNR and CDR2 FQNEAQ (reference sequence). In DNA form, the CDR3 reads TGTGCCAGCAGACATGGGGGTACCTCTGAAGCTTTCTTT. It translates to CASRHGGTSEAFF. Looking up the rest from reference TRBV7-9 and TRBJ1-1 gives the full variable domain: DTGVSQNPRHKITKRGQNVTFRCDPISEHNRLYWYRQTLGQGPEFLTYFQNEAQLEKSRLLSDRFSAERPKGSFSTLEIQRTEQGDSAMYLCASRHGGTSEAFFGQGTRLTVV.

This clonotype appeared many times. The CDR3 bases are TGTGCCAGCAGCCAGCGGGCCCCCAGAACACCCCTCCACTTT. It codes for CASSQRAPRTPLHF. The V gene is TRBV3-1, the J gene TRBJ1-6; D call uncertain. The CDR3 is 14 residues long. V gave up 3 bases and J gave up 11 bases, with 14 bases separating them. CDR1 and CDR2 (germline): LGHDT, YNNKEL (reference sequence).

This clonotype was counted many times. The chain links TRBV5-4 to TRBJ1-1; possible D gene TRBD1, 5 bases. The CDR3 spans 14 residues. Germline CDR1 and CDR2: SGHNT and YYREEE (reference sequence). The germline V and J ends were trimmed by 3 bases and 10 bases, with 19 bases remaining between them. CDR3 protein: CASSWVEGREGAFF. CDR3 in DNA: TGTGCCAGCAGCTGGGTGGAGGGGAGAGAGGGAGCTTTCTTT.

This clonotype was found many times. This sequence may be a read error, since a much larger clone differs from it by one base. The chain combines TRBV20-1 with TRBJ2-7, with D perhaps TRBD1 or TRBD2 (5 bases each). V lost 1 base to trimming and J lost 7 bases, with 11 bases between them. Germline values: CDR1 DFQATT, CDR2 SNEGSKA (reference sequence). The CDR3 length is 12 residues. The CDR3 loop is CSARVREKEQYF. CDR3 in DNA: TGCAGTGCTAGAGTCAGGGAGAAAGAGCAGTACTTC.

At least ten counts were recorded for this clonotype. The V and J genes are TRBV7-9 and TRBJ1-5, with a weak D call TRBD1 (5 bases). Trimming shortened V by 1 base and J by 8 bases, and 12 bases separated the two germline ends. This CDR3 contains 14 residues. CDR1 and CDR2 from the germline V gene are SEHNR and FQNEAQ (reference sequence). The CDR3 loop is CASSLGLGPEPQHF. The CDR3 DNA reads TGTGCCAGCAGCTTAGGGTTGGGGCCGGAGCCCCAGCATTTT.

Points on this clonotype: A much larger clone is a single base away; this may be a read error. V gene TRBV6-2 or TRBV6-3 combines with J gene TRBJ1-6; 9 bases fit TRBD1. CDR1 is MNHEY and CDR2 is SVGEGT in the germline V gene. The CDR3 is made up of 15 amino acids. CDR3 DNA: TGTGCCAGCAGCGACAGGGGGGTGCGGAATTCACACCTCCACTTT. Encoded protein: CASSDRGVRNSHLHF.

This clonotype was picked up many times. V usage is TRBV18 and J usage is TRBJ2-5; 9 bases map to TRBD1. The CDR3 covers 15 residues. V lost 0 bases, J lost 4 bases, and 3 bases stayed unmatched. Germline V gene sequence: CDR1 KGHSH, CDR2 LQKENI. The CDR3 DNA sequence: TGTGCCAGCTCACCACCGGGACAGGGCCCAGAGACCCAGTACTTC. The encoded protein is CASSPPGQGPETQYF.

This clonotype was seen only a few times. The V call is TRBV7-6, the J call TRBJ1-2, with 7 nucleotides matching TRBD1. CDR1 is SGHVS, CDR2 FNYEAQ, per germline. V trimming: 2 bases; J trimming: 6 bases; junction bases outside the gene matches: 6. This CDR3 has 14 amino acids. CDR3 bases: TGTGCCAGCAGCTTAATAGGGGGCAAAAATGGCTACACCTTC. This codes for CASSLIGGKNGYTF.

Of note for this clonotype: Sequence at one end of the junction differs from germline and may be a read error. J is TRBJ1-6 and V is TRBV20-1, with TRBD1 as a possible D gene (5 bases). The CDR3 contains 14 residues. The germline CDR1 and CDR2 sequences are DFQATT and SNEGSKA (reference sequence). The CDR3 sequence is CSARGRWGDSHLHF. The CDR3, as DNA: TGCAGTGCACGGGGACGTTGGGGTGATTCACACCTCCACTTT.

This clonotype has a count of ten or more. At one boundary the junction diverges from the germline segment, which might be a read error. The chain joins TRBV20-1 to TRBJ2-7; D is possibly TRBD1 or TRBD2 (5 bases each). Germline CDR1 and CDR2: DFQATT and SNEGSKA (reference sequence). The CDR3 is made up of 11 amino acids. The CDR3 region has the DNA TGCAGTGCTAATAGGGACCACCTGGATATCTTC. Encoded protein: CSANRDHLDIF.

This clonotype was counted at least ten times. CDR3 protein: CATSDAGTGTGELFF. Here the CDR3 DNA reads TGTGCCACCAGTGATGCCGGGACAGGGACCGGGGAGCTGTTTTTT. The gene calls are TRBV24-1 and TRBJ2-2; TRBD1 matches 9 bases. The CDR3 has 15 amino acids. The V gene's germline CDR1 is KGHDR and CDR2 SFDVKD. After removal of 3 bases from V and 5 bases from J, the junction contained 3 bases not matched to a gene.

Only a few counts were recorded for this clonotype. This sequence may be a read error, since a much larger clone differs from it by one base. This chain connects TRBV10-3 to TRBJ2-1; TRBD2 matches 12 bases. After removal of 3 bases from V and 7 bases from J, the junction contained 4 bases not matched to a gene. Germline CDR1 and CDR2: ENHRY and SYGVKD. The CDR3 sequence is 15 residues long. The chain's CDR3 is CAISESLAGGNEQFF. The DNA of the CDR3 is TGTGCCATCAGTGAAAGCCTAGCGGGGGGGAATGAGCAGTTCTTC.

A single count supports this clonotype. The CDR3 DNA follows: TGCGCCAGCAGCTTGGGCCAGACCAAAAACATTCAGTACTTC. Translating it yields CASSLGQTKNIQYF. The rearrangement joins TRBV5-1 to TRBJ2-4; D ambiguous. Trimming left V 0 bases short and J 2 bases short, with 6 bases between. Germline loops: CDR1 SGHRS, CDR2 YFSETQ. The CDR3 covers 14 residues. Looking up the rest from reference TRBV5-1 and TRBJ2-4 gives the full variable domain: KAGVTQTPRYLIKTRGQQVTLSCSPISGHRSVSWYQQTPGQGLQFLFEYFSETQRNKGNFPGRFSGRQFSNSRSEMNVSTLELGDSALYLCASSLGQTKNIQYFGAGTRLSVL.

This clonotype was recorded many times. The genes are TRBV7-6 and TRBJ1-1, with D perhaps matching TRBD1 (6 bases). V was trimmed by 1 base and J by 2 bases, leaving 14 bases between them. This CDR3 has 16 residues. Germline CDR1 is SGHVS and CDR2 is FNYEAQ. The CDR3 coding sequence is TGTGCCAGCAGCTTAGGTCGGGCCAGGGGTAACACTGAAGCTTTCTTT. Its translation: CASSLGRARGNTEAFF.

This clonotype was seen many times. The chain recombines TRBV7-3 with TRBJ1-1; D is possibly TRBD1 (5 bases). The CDR3 has 13 amino acids. Germline V CDR1 and CDR2: SGHTA, FQGTGA. V lost 4 bases, J lost 1 base, and 7 bases lay in between. The CDR3 DNA reads TGTGCCAGCAGCTCGGGACCGAACACTGAAGCTTTCTTT. Encoded protein: CASSSGPNTEAFF. Combining the CDR3 with reference TRBV7-3 and TRBJ1-1 gives the whole variable domain GAGVSQTPSNKVTEKGKYVELRCDPISGHTALYWYRQSLGQGPEFLIYFQGTGAADDSGLPNDRFFAVRPEGSVSTLKIQRTERGDSAVYLCASSSGPNTEAFFGQGTRLTVV.